Below are 13 T cell receptor beta chains sequenced from a single sample in a study of blood T cell repertoires in COVID-19. Some clones are missing from TCRdb's copy, which holds only in-frame ones; the method was immunoSEQ multiplex PCR. Among about 400,000 clones, nearly 90% were seen once, and the ten largest hold less than 2%. Input material: PBMCs or T cells enriched from blood (not recorded which). These receptors came from a woman in her 30s who had recovered from COVID-19.

Notes on this clone: The same CDR3 can be traced to other DNA sequences in this sample. The V gene is TRBV12-3 or TRBV12-4, the J gene TRBJ2-7, with D unclear. This CDR3 comprises 11 residues. V was shortened by 5 bases and J by 1 base, with 3 bases between the two germline ends. The CDR3: CASSPSYEQYF. CDR3 DNA sequence: TGTGCCAGCAGTCCATCCTACGAGCAGTACTTC.

The chain uses TRBV11-3 and TRBJ2-2, with 12 bases that match TRBD2. Losses at the gene ends were 5 bases for V and 6 bases for J; bases not matched to a gene: 13. CDR3 length: 18 amino acids. Germline V gene sequence: CDR1 SGHNT, CDR2 YENEEA. The CDR3 nucleotides are TGTGCCAGCAGCCCGAGGAGTCCGGGACTAGCGGGCTCCGGGGAGCTGTTTTTT. This encodes CASSPRSPGLAGSGELFF.

This clone was detected only once. In nucleotides, the CDR3 is TGTGCCAGCAGCTTAGCTGGGACAGAGAATCAGCCCCAGCATTTT. This gives the protein CASSLAGTENQPQHF. The rearrangement uses TRBV7-2 and TRBJ1-5, with 7 bases matching TRBD1. Germline loops: CDR1 SGHTA, CDR2 FQGNSA. After removal of 0 bases from V and 4 bases from J, the junction contained 3 bases not matched to a gene. The CDR3 length is 15 residues.

CDR3 bases: TGTGCCAGCAGCGGAGCGGGGGCCGTCACAGATACGCAGTATTTT. Protein sequence: CASSGAGAVTDTQYF. V and J are TRBV5-4 and TRBJ2-3; TRBD2 agrees at 8 bases. Germline loops: CDR1 SGHNT, CDR2 YYREEE (reference sequence). The CDR3 is made up of 15 amino acids. V shed 4 bases, J shed 2 bases, and the junction held 6 bases outside the gene matches.

V and J are TRBV30 and TRBJ1-4, with no clear D. Germline V gene sequence: CDR1 GTSNPN, CDR2 SVGIG (reference sequence). This CDR3 has 15 residues. Trimming took 2 bases from V and 2 from J, leaving 12 bases between them. The CDR3 sequence is CAWSFLASTNEKLFF. CDR3 nucleotides: TGTGCCTGGAGTTTTTTGGCCAGTACTAATGAAAAACTGTTTTTT.

This clone was seen repeatedly, ten times or more. The gene calls are TRBV10-3 and TRBJ2-7, with 9 bases matching TRBD1. V dropped 5 bases and J dropped 2; count of bases not matched to a gene: 4. CDR1 is ENHRY and CDR2 is SYGVKD in the germline V gene. This CDR3 has 14 amino acids. The CDR3: CAISQRQGAYEQYF. DNA of the CDR3: TGTGCCATCAGTCAGAGACAGGGGGCCTACGAGCAGTACTTC.

This sequence joins TRBV10-3 and TRBJ1-1; D is perhaps TRBD1 (5 bases). The CDR3 is made up of 15 amino acids. V was pared by 7 bases and J by 1 base, with 16 bases between. Germline CDR1 and CDR2: ENHRY and SYGVKD. CDR3 DNA: TGTGCCATCAACCAGGGAGGGGTACGGAACACTGAAGCTTTCTTT. Translation: CAINQGGVRNTEAFF.

This chain connects TRBV11-2 to TRBJ1-3; D is perhaps TRBD1 (5 bases). CDR3 length: 12 residues. V lost 3 bases, J lost 8 bases, and 8 bases lay in between. The germline CDR1 and CDR2 sequences are SGHAT and FQNNGV. DNA for the CDR3: TGTGCCAGCAGCTTTTCGGGGGACACCATATATTTT. Encoded protein: CASSFSGDTIYF.

The V call is TRBV4-2, the J call TRBJ1-2; D remains unclear. The germline V gene encodes CDR1 LGHNA and CDR2 YNFKEQ. The V gene lost 4 bases and the J gene lost 5 bases, with 8 bases spanning the gap. This CDR3 is built from 12 residues. CDR3 residues: CASSLDGYGYTF. Here the CDR3 DNA reads TGTGCCAGCAGCCTAGACGGGTATGGCTACACCTTC.

This clone has only a few counts. The J gene is TRBJ2-5, the V gene TRBV28; 8 positions agree with TRBD1. The V segment lost 4 bases and the J segment 5 bases; nucleotides outside the gene matches: 6. The CDR3 has 14 amino acids. Per the germline V gene, CDR1 is MDHEN and CDR2 is SYDVKM. CDR3 residues: CASSSDRVGETQYF. The CDR3 DNA sequence: TGTGCCAGCAGTTCGGACAGGGTAGGGGAGACCCAGTACTTC.

V is TRBV7-9 and J is TRBJ1-5, with TRBD1 matching over 8 bases. The germline V gene has CDR1 SEHNR and CDR2 FQNEAQ (reference sequence). The CDR3 is 16 residues long. V was pared by 1 base and J by 3 bases, with 5 bases of the junction left unmatched. The CDR3 DNA follows: TGTGCCAGCAGCTTAGTGACAGGGGCCTACAATCAGCCCCAGCATTTT. Its protein is CASSLVTGAYNQPQHF.

The CDR3 bases are TGTGCCAGCAGCTTATACCTCGGTAGAACCGGGGAGCTGTTTTTT. Translated: CASSLYLGRTGELFF. The chain carries TRBV7-9 and TRBJ2-2; no definite D call. Germline-derived CDR1 and CDR2 are SEHNR and FQNEAQ (reference sequence). The V gene lost 2 bases and the J gene lost 5 bases, with 12 bases spanning the gap. CDR3 length: 15 amino acids.

The chain combines TRBV30 with TRBJ2-1; the match to TRBD1 covers 8 bases. The CDR3 totals 13 residues. Germline assignment: CDR1 GTSNPN and CDR2 SVGIG (reference sequence). Trimming cost V 3 bases and J 5 bases; bases outside gene matches: 3. The CDR3 bases are TGTGCCTGGAGGGAGACAGGGGACAATGAGCAGTTCTTC. It is translated as CAWRETGDNEQFF.